The text below deals with one TCR beta chain. The data derive from a study of cytomegalovirus exposure and HLA in healthy donors. V shed 3 bases and J 9 bases; nucleotides not matched to a gene: 11. The length of the CDR3 is 15 residues. Germline CDR1 and CDR2: PRHDT and FYEKMQ (reference sequence). The PCR used 60 Vbeta and 13 Jbeta primers. Here immunoSEQ multiplex PCR was the method, and the copy in TCRdb shows in-frame clones only, minus some. Altogether some 65,000 clones are present, 60% to 80% being singletons, with the ten largest covering 2.5% to 3.5%. The chain uses TRBV13 and TRBJ2-5; the match to TRBD2 covers 9 bases. The TCR sequence derives from a girl between 5 and 17 years old in good health and CMV-seropositive. Sequencing was performed on PBMCs. CDR3 sequence reads: CASSLERGAARAQYF. The DNA of the CDR3 is TGTGCCAGCAGCTTGGAGCGGGGGGCCGCCAGGGCCCAGTACTTC.